This is a list of T cell receptor beta chains from one sample in a study of CD8+CD57+ T cells in acquired aplastic anemia. Each CDR3 protein gets one entry after TCRdb re-called the reads with MiXCR. Found here are some 200,000 distinct CDR3 sequences, approximately 35% of them singletons; the top ten hold about 1.1%. Sequencing was performed on sorted CD4+, CD8+, or CD8+CD57+ T cells (not recorded which) from PBMCs. These receptors all come from a human donor in good health, serving as a control. The CDR3 runs from the conserved cysteine through the conserved F or W. The D gene is left open where the match is weak. Clone size is shown for a subset of rows, as once, few, many or a class of expanded clone.

clone size | J gene | V gene | D gene | CDR3 protein | CDR3 DNA
many | TRBJ2-1 | TRBV20-1 | . | CSASLTDEQFF | TGCAGTGCTAGCCTGACCGATGAGCAGTTCTTC
few | TRBJ2-1 | TRBV9 | . | CASSAGAASPNEQFF | TGTGCCAGCAGCGCAGGGGCCGCATCCCCCAATGAGCAGTTCTTC
. | TRBJ1-5 | TRBV29-1 | TRBD1 | CSVIVGQADQPQHF | TGCAGCGTAATTGTGGGACAGGCAGATCAGCCCCAGCATTTT
. | TRBJ1-1 | TRBV6-1 | . | CASTSMTALNTEAFF | TGTGCCAGCACCTCGATGACCGCCCTGAACACTGAAGCTTTCTTT
few | TRBJ2-1 | TRBV11-2 | . | CASSLWASLTDNEQFF | TGTGCCAGCAGCTTATGGGCTAGTCTGACCGACAATGAGCAGTTCTTC
many | TRBJ1-1 | TRBV11-2 | TRBD1 | CASSLTPGQGRNTEAFF | TGTGCCAGCAGCCTCACACCGGGACAGGGGAGAAACACTGAAGCTTTCTTT
many | TRBJ1-6 | TRBV12-3/TRBV12-4 | . | CASSPRTAGRYSPLHF | TGTGCCAGCAGTCCCCGGACAGCGGGGAGATATTCACCCCTCCACTTT
. | TRBJ2-7 | TRBV5-6 | TRBD2 | CASSSGLAGSYEQYF | TGTGCCAGCAGCTCGGGACTAGCGGGCTCCTACGAGCAGTACTTC
. | TRBJ2-5 | TRBV2 | TRBD2 | CASSTRTSGKMETQYF | TGTGCCAGCAGTACCCGGACTAGCGGGAAAATGGAGACCCAGTACTTC
. | TRBJ2-7 | TRBV9 | TRBD1 | CASSPRDRGQSEQYF | TGTGCCAGCAGCCCACGGGACAGGGGGCAGTCCGAGCAGTACTTC
many | TRBJ2-3 | TRBV20-1 | TRBD1 | CSASPTYRGSTDTQYF | TGCAGTGCTAGTCCGACCTACAGGGGGAGCACAGATACGCAGTATTTT
. | TRBJ1-5 | TRBV3-1 | . | CASSQDPNLNQPQHF | TGTGCCAGCAGCCAGGATCCCAACCTCAATCAGCCCCAGCATTTT
many | TRBJ1-2 | TRBV20-1 | . | CSGGADYGYTF | TGCAGTGGCGGGGCTGACTATGGCTACACCTTC
. | TRBJ1-2 | TRBV15 | . | CATSPSVGRSYGYTF | TGTGCCACCAGCCCGAGCGTGGGCCGATCCTATGGCTACACCTTC
many | TRBJ2-5 | TRBV20-1 | TRBD2 | CSATSGGEETQYF | TGCAGTGCTACTAGCGGGGGAGAAGAGACCCAGTACTTC
many | TRBJ1-2 | TRBV20-1 | . | CSARDFIGGGENTF | TGCAGTGCTAGAGATTTTATCGGCGGCGGCGAGAACACCTTC
many | TRBJ2-7 | TRBV10-3 | TRBD1 | CASSITGTGPYEQYF | TGTGCCAGCAGTATTACCGGGACAGGACCCTACGAGCAGTACTTC
many | TRBJ1-5 | TRBV11-2 | . | CASSLEGVKPQHF | TGTGCCAGCAGCTTAGAGGGCGTAAAGCCCCAGCATTTT
. | TRBJ2-3 | TRBV5-5 | . | CASSPGRSTDTQYF | TGTGCCAGCAGCCCTGGAAGGAGCACAGATACGCAGTATTTT
many | TRBJ2-3 | TRBV7-3 | . | CASSLNWASLADTQYF | TGTGCCAGCAGCTTAAACTGGGCTAGCCTCGCAGATACGCAGTATTTT
. | TRBJ2-2 | TRBV11-1 | TRBD1 | CASSVRTLTGTGLTGELFF | TGTGCCAGCAGCGTACGTACTCTTACCGGGACAGGATTAACCGGGGAGCTGTTTTTT
once | TRBJ1-2 | TRBV19 | . | CASTWAGNSGNTF | TGTGCCAGTACGTGGGCAGGGAACTCTGGAAACACCTTC
. | TRBJ2-7 | TRBV10-3 | TRBD2 | CAISEGTSGGVHEQYF | TGTGCCATCAGTGAAGGGACTAGCGGGGGGGTCCACGAGCAGTACTTC
few | TRBJ1-6 | TRBV5-4 | TRBD1 | CASSLRTGGPYNSPLHF | TGTGCCAGCAGCTTACGGACAGGGGGCCCCTATAATTCACCCCTCCACTTT
many | TRBJ1-6 | TRBV25-1 | . | CASSGNSPLHF | TGTGCCAGCAGTGGGAATTCACCCCTCCACTTT
few | TRBJ2-4 | TRBV12-3/TRBV12-4 | . | CASSLGERQNIQYF | TGTGCCAGCAGTTTAGGGGAGAGACAAAACATTCAGTACTTC
. | TRBJ2-5 | TRBV19 | . | CASSIQLGDQETQYF | TGTGCCAGTAGTATACAGTTAGGGGACCAAGAGACCCAGTACTTC
many | TRBJ2-7 | TRBV7-9 | . | CASSPQREQYF | TGTGCCAGCAGCCCACAGCGCGAGCAGTACTTC
once | TRBJ2-7 | TRBV29-1 | TRBD2 | CSVVRILAGGPYEQYF | TGCAGCGTTGTGAGAATTCTAGCGGGGGGGCCATACGAGCAGTACTTC
. | TRBJ1-4 | TRBV5-1 | . | CASSYGGAAEKLFF | TGCGCCAGCAGCTATGGTGGAGCTGCTGAAAAACTGTTTTTT
many | TRBJ1-4 | TRBV20-1 | . | CSARAAAAYNEKLFF | TGCAGTGCTAGGGCCGCGGCAGCCTATAATGAAAAACTGTTTTTT
few | TRBJ2-3 | TRBV12-3/TRBV12-4 | TRBD2 | CASRPTSGGYTDTQYF | TGTGCCAGCAGACCCACTAGCGGGGGGTACACAGATACGCAGTATTTT
many | TRBJ2-2 | TRBV10-3 | . | CAINPEGSGELFF | TGTGCCATCAATCCAGAGGGGTCCGGGGAGCTGTTTTTT
. | TRBJ2-1 | TRBV6-5 | . | CASSLVGGGHNEQFF | TGTGCCAGCAGTTTAGTAGGGGGGGGCCACAATGAGCAGTTCTTC
many | TRBJ2-7 | TRBV19 | . | CASKGGYEQYF | TGTGCCAGTAAGGGGGGATACGAGCAGTACTTC
many | TRBJ2-5 | TRBV9 | . | CASSVSGDGETQYF | TGTGCCAGCAGCGTCTCAGGGGACGGGGAGACCCAGTACTTC
. | TRBJ2-7 | TRBV7-6 | TRBD2 | CVSSLGLAGYEQYF | TGTGTCAGCAGCTTGGGACTAGCGGGATACGAGCAGTACTTC
few | TRBJ2-7 | TRBV11-2 | . | CASSLDPWGPNYLGAEQYF | TGTGCCAGCAGCTTAGATCCTTGGGGGCCGAATTATCTCGGTGCCGAGCAGTACTTC
. | TRBJ1-3 | TRBV5-4 | . | CASSRDPSSGNTIYF | TGTGCCAGCAGCCGAGACCCCAGCTCTGGAAACACCATATATTTT
many | TRBJ1-5 | TRBV7-9 | . | CASSSSRKVNQPQHF | TGTGCCAGCAGCTCATCCAGGAAGGTCAATCAGCCCCAGCATTTT
many | TRBJ1-2 | TRBV6-5 | . | CASSYRQAYGYTF | TGTGCCAGCAGTTACCGACAGGCCTATGGCTACACCTTC
. | TRBJ2-3 | TRBV25-1 | . | CASLADTQYF | TGTGCCAGCTTAGCAGATACGCAGTATTTT
few | TRBJ2-7 | TRBV30 | TRBD1 | CAWSRDSHYEQYF | TGTGCCTGGAGCCGGGACAGCCACTACGAGCAGTACTTC
. | TRBJ2-5 | TRBV19 | TRBD2 | CATSSGARETQYF | TGTGCGACGAGTAGCGGGGCCCGAGAGACCCAGTACTTC
. | TRBJ2-5 | TRBV12-5 | . | CASGLGTVKETQYF | TGTGCTAGTGGTTTAGGGACGGTCAAAGAGACCCAGTACTTC
many | TRBJ2-5 | TRBV7-6 | . | CASSSQGGAIQETQYF | TGTGCCAGCAGCTCGCAGGGCGGGGCAATACAAGAGACCCAGTACTTC
. | TRBJ2-7 | TRBV3-1 | . | CASSYLDSYEQYF | TGTGCCAGCAGCTACTTGGACTCCTACGAGCAGTACTTC
. | TRBJ2-7 | TRBV11-1 | TRBD2 | CASRRQLAGGSYEQYF | TGTGCCAGCAGGCGACAACTAGCGGGGGGGTCCTACGAGCAGTACTTC
few | TRBJ1-6 | TRBV15 | . | CATSRTGDQTPLNF | TGTGCCACCAGCAGAACCGGGGATCAGACACCCCTCAACTTT